This TCR beta chain was captured in a study of glioma-infiltrating T cells after dendritic cell vaccination. In the study overall: Glioblastoma patients came from Phase I and II dendritic cell vaccination trials.

The repertoire was sequenced with immunoSEQ multiplex PCR; TCRdb's copy has only in-frame clones and lacks some. This table has more than 100,000 clones, roughly 76% appearing once. V was shortened by 4 bases and J by 1 base, with 12 bases between the two germline ends. The CDR3 is 15 amino acids. CDR1 SGHKS and CDR2 YYEKEE come from the germline V gene (reference sequence). The specimen comprised blood, sampled before dendritic cell vaccination. The V and J genes are TRBV5-5 and TRBJ1-3, with D perhaps TRBD1 (6 bases). The sequence was obtained from a human donor with glioblastoma. The CDR3: CASSHLQGSGNTIYF. DNA for the CDR3: TGTGCCAGCAGCCATTTACAGGGATCTGGAAACACCATATATTTT.